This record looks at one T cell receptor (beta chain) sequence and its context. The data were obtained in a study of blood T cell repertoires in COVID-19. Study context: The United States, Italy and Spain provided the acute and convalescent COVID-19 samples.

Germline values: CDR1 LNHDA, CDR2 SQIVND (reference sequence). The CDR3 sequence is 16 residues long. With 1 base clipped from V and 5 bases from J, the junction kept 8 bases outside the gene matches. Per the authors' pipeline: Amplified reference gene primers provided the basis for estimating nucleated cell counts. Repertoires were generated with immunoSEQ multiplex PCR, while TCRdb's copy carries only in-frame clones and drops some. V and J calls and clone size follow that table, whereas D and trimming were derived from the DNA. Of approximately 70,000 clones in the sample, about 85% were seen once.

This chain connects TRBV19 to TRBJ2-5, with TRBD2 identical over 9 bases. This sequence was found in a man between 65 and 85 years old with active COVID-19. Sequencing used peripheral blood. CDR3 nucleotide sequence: TGTGCCAGTAGTATAGCGGCGGGAGGGCCGGGGGAGACCCAGTACTTC. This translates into CASSIAAGGPGETQYF.